Listed below are T cell receptor beta chains from one sample, sequenced in a study of blood T cells in healthy people across ages. Using its own MiXCR run on the 5' RACE reads, TCRdb lists one record per CDR3 protein. The repertoire holds around 750,000 distinct CDR3 sequences, with about 55% as singletons. The sequenced material came from blood. The receptor source for this set is an elderly man in good health. Both conserved end residues are part of each CDR3. Fields, in order: V gene, CDR3 protein.

V: TRBV11-2; CDR3: CASSLDRGGRGDAYF
V: TRBV6-1; CDR3: CASSGGASTSTDTQYF
V: TRBV28; CDR3: CASSLGQLNSYNSPLHF
V: TRBV4-1; CDR3: CASSQEAAARFYEQYF
V: TRBV5-1; CDR3: CASSLEGGLAGAGQYF
V: TRBV5-1; CDR3: CTSSLGGTGDAYEQYF
V: TRBV6-4; CDR3: CASSESSASGEQYF
V: TRBV7-9; CDR3: CASSLRQGACEQYF
V: TRBV5-1; CDR3: CASSLGDNYNSPLHF
V: TRBV11-2; CDR3: CASSLPRGQGNYGYTF
V: TRBV27; CDR3: CASSLSGRYEQYF
V: TRBV27; CDR3: CASSSPGTGSYEQYF
V: TRBV10-3; CDR3: CAISWAENSPLHF
V: TRBV7-9; CDR3: CASSASDRNYGYTF
V: TRBV5-6; CDR3: CASSLVRASGLSEQFF
V: TRBV29-1; CDR3: CSVPDDPQETQYF
V: TRBV10-3; CDR3: CAITGGPAYEQYF
V: TRBV10-3; CDR3: CAISESRGRGETQYF
V: TRBV7-9; CDR3: CASSHRQGNEQFF
V: TRBV7-9; CDR3: CASSPRDGANYGYTF
V: TRBV2; CDR3: CASRETGTANTGAFF
V: TRBV7-3; CDR3: CASSTGAGQQFF
V: TRBV4-1; CDR3: CASSSGGGLAKNIQYF
V: TRBV20-1; CDR3: CSAREGNYGYTF
V: TRBV4-2; CDR3: CASSQAVRTASYEQYF
V: TRBV12-3/TRBV12-4; CDR3: CASSRSTSGSYNEQFF
V: TRBV12-3/TRBV12-4; CDR3: CASSLDVTTLQFF
V: TRBV4-1; CDR3: CASSKGAEEQYF
V: TRBV20-1; CDR3: CSARWAAGGPYEQYF
V: TRBV20-1; CDR3: CSALSQAGGANNEQFF
V: TRBV4-2; CDR3: CASSQDLGARPARLETQYF
V: TRBV6-2/TRBV6-3; CDR3: CASIWTYQPQHF
V: TRBV5-6; CDR3: CASSSGTSAQHRYAYF
V: TRBV2; CDR3: CATGVSMNTEAFF